Presented here are 5 T cell receptor beta chains from one specimen sequenced in a study of blood T cell repertoires in COVID-19. Generated by immunoSEQ multiplex PCR, the TCRdb table keeps only in-frame clones and is missing some. Of about 270,000 clones listed, 70% to 90% are singletons. The sequencing sample was made of PBMCs or T cells enriched from blood (not recorded which). The receptors shown here come from a man aged 18-30 years who had recovered from COVID-19.

V is TRBV11-3 and J is TRBJ2-3, with D possibly matching TRBD2 (6 bases). Looked up from germline, CDR1 is SGHNT and CDR2 is YENEEA. Trimming shortened V by 1 base and J by 0 bases, and 20 bases separated the two germline ends. This CDR3 region has 19 residues. The DNA of the CDR3 is TGTGCCAGCAGCTTAGGGGTTACGGTCCTAGCGACTAGCACAGATACGCAGTATTTT. This gives the protein CASSLGVTVLATSTDTQYF.

This chain uses TRBV19 with TRBJ2-2; weak D call: TRBD1 (6 bases). Trimming cost V 2 bases and J 5 bases, with 12 bases left between them. This CDR3 is built from 15 residues. Germline V gene lookup returns CDR1 LNHDA and CDR2 SQIVND (reference sequence). This CDR3 reads CASSIPRGWTGELFF. The CDR3 DNA follows: TGTGCCAGTAGTATACCGAGGGGGTGGACCGGGGAGCTGTTTTTT. Filled out from reference TRBV19 and TRBJ2-2, the complete variable domain reads DGGITQSPKYLFRKEGQNVTLSCEQNLNHDAMYWYRQDPGQGLRLIYYSQIVNDFQKGDIAEGYSVSREKKESFPLTVTSAQKNPTAFYLCASSIPRGWTGELFFGEGSRLTVL.

This rearrangement joins TRBV6-6 to TRBJ1-5; 8 nucleotides line up with TRBD1. The germline gives CDR1 MNHNY, CDR2 SVGAGI (reference sequence). The J segment lost 0 bases and the V segment lost 5 bases, leaving 6 bases of the junction unmatched. The CDR3 has 16 residues. The CDR3, as DNA: TGTGCCAGCAGTCGACAGGGGCCATATAGCAATCAGCCCCAGCATTTT. Protein sequence: CASSRQGPYSNQPQHF.

This chain's CDR3 is CASSPKTGGSRSRDSPLHF. In nucleotides, the CDR3 is TGTGCCAGCAGCCCGAAGACAGGGGGCAGCAGGTCTCGGGATTCACCCCTCCACTTT. The V and J genes are TRBV11-2 and TRBJ1-6; 10 positions agree with TRBD1. The CDR3 has 19 residues. Germline CDR1 is SGHAT and CDR2 is FQNNGV. V shed 5 bases, J shed 8 bases, and the junction held 18 bases outside the gene matches.

The DNA for the CDR3 is TGTGCCAGCAGCTTATCAGGTCCAGAATCGGCTGGAAACACCATATATTTT. It yields the protein CASSLSGPESAGNTIYF. This sequence joins TRBV11-2 and TRBJ1-3; D is unclear. Germline-derived CDR1 and CDR2 are SGHAT and FQNNGV. The CDR3 sequence is 17 residues long. V was cut by 2 bases and J by 2 bases, with 16 bases left in between.